The rows below give T cell receptor beta chains drawn from one sample of a study of blood T cells in healthy people across ages. TCRdb processed the 5' RACE reads anew with MiXCR; each CDR3 protein has one entry. The sample includes hundreds of thousands of distinct CDR3 sequences, 20% to 25% seen only once; the top ten take 3% to 4.5%. The sample was blood. The receptors derive from a man aged 65 to 79 in good health. Each CDR3 is given with its conserved first and last residue. D genes are given only for firm matches. Clone size is given for some rows only: seen once, a few or many times, or a class if the clone is expanded.

V gene: TRBV5-1
J gene: TRBJ2-5
D gene: TRBD1
clone size: few
CDR3 protein: CASSLDRGANFQETQYF
CDR3 DNA: TGCGCCAGCAGCTTGGACAGGGGGGCGAACTTCCAAGAGACCCAGTACTTC

V gene: TRBV27
J gene: TRBJ2-7
D gene: TRBD1
clone size: few
CDR3 protein: CASSYRGHSYEQYF
CDR3 DNA: TGTGCCAGCAGTTACAGGGGGCACTCCTACGAGCAGTACTTC

V gene: TRBV10-3
J gene: TRBJ1-4
D gene: .
clone size: .
CDR3 protein: CAISDRDQGNEKLFF
CDR3 DNA: TGTGCCATCAGTGACCGGGACCAGGGTAATGAAAAACTGTTTTTT

V gene: TRBV9
J gene: TRBJ2-1
D gene: .
clone size: .
CDR3 protein: CASSVAGSGLVNEQFF
CDR3 DNA: TGTGCCAGCAGCGTAGCTGGTAGTGGGCTTGTGAATGAGCAGTTCTTC

V gene: TRBV20-1
J gene: TRBJ2-7
D gene: .
clone size: .
CDR3 protein: CSATSPRDSYEQYF
CDR3 DNA: TGCAGTGCCACATCCCCACGGGACTCCTACGAGCAGTACTTC

V gene: TRBV20-1
J gene: TRBJ2-1
D gene: TRBD2
clone size: .
CDR3 protein: CSARGASGISWYEQFF
CDR3 DNA: TGCAGTGCTAGAGGGGCTAGCGGGATAAGTTGGTATGAGCAGTTCTTC

V gene: TRBV4-1
J gene: TRBJ2-7
D gene: .
clone size: many
CDR3 protein: CASSQTGFRYEQYF
CDR3 DNA: TGCGCCAGCAGTCAGACGGGATTTCGCTACGAGCAGTACTTC

V gene: TRBV2
J gene: TRBJ2-1
D gene: .
clone size: once
CDR3 protein: CASRAIGPGVHEQFF
CDR3 DNA: TGTGCCAGCAGAGCGATCGGCCCCGGGGTCCATGAGCAGTTCTTC

V gene: TRBV10-3
J gene: TRBJ2-1
D gene: .
clone size: once
CDR3 protein: CAISLGRGQFF
CDR3 DNA: TGTGCCATCAGTCTGGGGCGGGGGCAGTTCTTC

V gene: TRBV27
J gene: TRBJ2-5
D gene: .
clone size: .
CDR3 protein: CASTPGLQYQETQYF
CDR3 DNA: TGTGCCAGCACCCCGGGACTCCAGTACCAAGAGACCCAGTACTTC

V gene: TRBV5-1
J gene: TRBJ1-1
D gene: .
clone size: few
CDR3 protein: CASRPDLGNTEAFF
CDR3 DNA: TGCGCCAGCAGACCGGACTTAGGAAACACTGAAGCTTTCTTT

V gene: TRBV20-1
J gene: TRBJ2-5
D gene: .
clone size: once
CDR3 protein: CSASYPRGVQETQYF
CDR3 DNA: TGCAGTGCTAGTTACCCTAGAGGGGTACAAGAGACCCAGTACTTC

V gene: TRBV20-1
J gene: TRBJ2-1
D gene: .
clone size: many
CDR3 protein: CSARTFRWATYNEQFF
CDR3 DNA: TGCAGTGCTAGAACTTTCCGGTGGGCTACCTACAATGAGCAGTTCTTC

V gene: TRBV5-1
J gene: TRBJ2-7
D gene: .
clone size: .
CDR3 protein: CASRLAVKDGDFLGEQYF
CDR3 DNA: TGCGCCAGCAGGTTGGCCGTAAAGGACGGAGATTTTTTGGGCGAGCAGTACTTC

V gene: TRBV20-1
J gene: TRBJ1-2
D gene: TRBD1
clone size: .
CDR3 protein: CSAVGQGDYSYTF
CDR3 DNA: TGCAGTGCTGTCGGACAGGGGGACTATAGCTACACCTTC

V gene: TRBV9
J gene: TRBJ2-5
D gene: TRBD2
clone size: .
CDR3 protein: CASSATLAGEYQETQYF
CDR3 DNA: TGTGCCAGCAGCGCAACTCTAGCGGGGGAGTACCAAGAGACCCAGTACTTC

V gene: TRBV28
J gene: TRBJ2-5
D gene: TRBD2
clone size: many
CDR3 protein: CASSLLAGGSQETQYF
CDR3 DNA: TGTGCCAGCAGTTTGTTAGCGGGAGGGTCCCAAGAGACCCAGTACTTC

V gene: TRBV4-1
J gene: TRBJ2-5
D gene: .
clone size: few
CDR3 protein: CASSQISGRQETQYF
CDR3 DNA: TGCGCCAGCAGCCAAATTAGTGGGCGCCAAGAGACCCAGTACTTC

V gene: TRBV7-9
J gene: TRBJ2-6
D gene: .
clone size: .
CDR3 protein: CASSLGGQSGANVLTF
CDR3 DNA: TGTGCCAGCAGCTTAGGTGGACAGTCTGGGGCCAACGTCCTGACTTTC

V gene: TRBV20-1
J gene: TRBJ2-3
D gene: TRBD2
clone size: once
CDR3 protein: CSASRRTSGGSDTQYF
CDR3 DNA: TGCAGTGCTAGCCGACGGACTAGCGGGGGCTCAGATACGCAGTATTTT

V gene: TRBV5-6
J gene: TRBJ1-2
D gene: TRBD1
clone size: few
CDR3 protein: CASSQWTGGYGYTF
CDR3 DNA: TGTGCCAGCAGCCAATGGACAGGGGGCTATGGCTACACCTTC

V gene: TRBV5-6
J gene: TRBJ2-7
D gene: TRBD1
clone size: .
CDR3 protein: CASSQDRVGNEQYF
CDR3 DNA: TGTGCCAGCAGCCAGGACAGGGTCGGGAACGAGCAGTACTTC

V gene: TRBV9
J gene: TRBJ2-3
D gene: TRBD2
clone size: few
CDR3 protein: CASSVASGRADTQYF
CDR3 DNA: TGTGCCAGCAGCGTAGCTAGCGGGAGAGCAGATACGCAGTATTTT

V gene: TRBV25-1
J gene: TRBJ1-5
D gene: .
clone size: many
CDR3 protein: CASSPTGYSNQPQHF
CDR3 DNA: TGTGCCAGCTCCCCGACAGGCTATAGCAATCAGCCCCAGCATTTT

V gene: TRBV5-5
J gene: TRBJ2-1
D gene: .
clone size: few
CDR3 protein: CASSPPGPRSYNEQFF
CDR3 DNA: TGTGCCAGCAGCCCTCCGGGGCCGAGGTCCTACAATGAGCAGTTCTTC

V gene: TRBV5-1
J gene: TRBJ2-7
D gene: TRBD1
clone size: few
CDR3 protein: CASSLVAGGQGFYEQYF
CDR3 DNA: TGCGCCAGCAGCTTGGTGGCCGGGGGACAGGGATTCTACGAGCAGTACTTC

V gene: TRBV28
J gene: TRBJ2-3
D gene: TRBD1
clone size: few
CDR3 protein: CATWQGATDTQYF
CDR3 DNA: TGTGCCACCTGGCAGGGGGCAACAGATACGCAGTATTTT

V gene: TRBV28
J gene: TRBJ1-1
D gene: .
clone size: .
CDR3 protein: CASSLTGMGGADTEAFF
CDR3 DNA: TGTGCCAGCAGTTTAACGGGCATGGGGGGCGCGGACACTGAAGCTTTCTTT

V gene: TRBV6-5
J gene: TRBJ2-1
D gene: TRBD2
clone size: .
CDR3 protein: CASSYSSETSGYNEQFF
CDR3 DNA: TGTGCCAGCAGTTACTCGTCCGAGACTAGCGGTTACAATGAGCAGTTCTTC

V gene: TRBV6-6
J gene: TRBJ2-7
D gene: TRBD2
clone size: few
CDR3 protein: CASSQTSEDYEQYF
CDR3 DNA: TGTGCCAGCAGTCAAACTAGCGAGGACTACGAGCAGTACTTC

V gene: TRBV5-1
J gene: TRBJ2-7
D gene: .
clone size: many
CDR3 protein: CASMGSGPYEQYF
CDR3 DNA: TGCGCAAGCATGGGTAGCGGCCCCTACGAGCAGTACTTC

V gene: TRBV29-1
J gene: TRBJ1-2
D gene: .
clone size: few
CDR3 protein: CSVEDDISYGYTF
CDR3 DNA: TGCAGCGTTGAAGATGACATTAGCTATGGCTACACCTTC

V gene: TRBV6-1
J gene: TRBJ1-1
D gene: TRBD1
clone size: few
CDR3 protein: CASSVRGGTGGKRTEAFF
CDR3 DNA: TGTGCCAGCAGTGTTAGGGGCGGGACAGGGGGGAAAAGGACTGAAGCTTTCTTT

V gene: TRBV29-1
J gene: TRBJ1-5
D gene: .
clone size: .
CDR3 protein: CSVLQGGNQPQHF
CDR3 DNA: TGCAGCGTCTTACAGGGTGGCAATCAGCCCCAGCATTTT

V gene: TRBV7-8
J gene: TRBJ2-5
D gene: TRBD1
clone size: many
CDR3 protein: CASRLGTGKSETQYF
CDR3 DNA: TGTGCCAGCAGATTAGGGACAGGGAAGTCGGAGACCCAGTACTTC

V gene: TRBV5-6
J gene: TRBJ2-5
D gene: TRBD1
clone size: .
CDR3 protein: CASSTVGGAETQYF
CDR3 DNA: TGTGCCAGCAGCACAGTAGGGGGCGCCGAGACCCAGTACTTC

V gene: TRBV4-1
J gene: TRBJ2-7
D gene: TRBD1
clone size: few
CDR3 protein: CASSQPGQGSNEQYF
CDR3 DNA: TGCGCCAGCAGCCAGCCGGGACAGGGGAGCAACGAGCAGTACTTC

V gene: TRBV6-5
J gene: TRBJ1-1
D gene: TRBD1
clone size: .
CDR3 protein: CASSYGDRVNTEAFF
CDR3 DNA: TGTGCCAGCAGTTACGGTGACAGGGTGAACACTGAAGCTTTCTTT

V gene: TRBV6-5
J gene: TRBJ2-7
D gene: .
clone size: .
CDR3 protein: CASAQGRSYEQYF
CDR3 DNA: TGTGCCAGCGCCCAGGGACGGTCCTACGAGCAGTACTTC

V gene: TRBV6-2/TRBV6-3
J gene: TRBJ2-5
D gene: TRBD2
clone size: .
CDR3 protein: CASSYGGSGATQETQYF
CDR3 DNA: TGTGCCAGCAGTTACGGGGGTAGCGGGGCCACCCAAGAGACCCAGTACTTC